Listed here is a single TCR beta chain. What it binds is not known. Trimming shortened V by 6 bases and J by 5 bases, and 10 bases separated the two germline ends. Per germline, CDR1 DFQATT and CDR2 SNEGSKA (reference sequence). The CDR3 extends over 12 amino acids. The data stem from a study of vaccination and CD4 T cells after COVID-19. Across the study: With a range of 35 to 161, the median interval from diagnosis to drawing post-COVID samples was 85 to 120 days. Overlapping spike peptides from SARS-CoV-2, HCoV-NL63, HCoV-OC43 and HCoV-229E served to stimulate the cells. Whole-study results and caveats: Data came from relatively few convalescent patients and lacked early post-infection timepoints.

The treatment was: 10-day PBMC culture with coronavirus spike peptide pools or control peptides (ViraFEST assay). An unexposed donor provided the CD4+ T cells, which were collected before the COVID-19 pandemic (2011-2018). Sequenced with the Oncomine TCR Beta short-read assay was DNA taken from cultured CD4+ T cells. TCRdb reprocessed the PCR reads with MiXCR, giving one entry per CDR3 protein. Among over 5,000 distinct CDR3 sequences listed, 62% were seen once. The rearrangement joins TRBV20-1 to TRBJ2-2; no clear D gene. The clonotype was recovered from a human donor in good health. The sample consisted of CD4+ T cells from blood, cultured in vitro. The CDR3 here is CSAPRETGELFF. Written as DNA, the CDR3 is TGCAGTGCGCCTAGGGAAACCGGGGAGCTGTTTTTT.